The 29 T cell receptor beta chains below all came from one sample that was sequenced in a study of CD8+ T cells in alopecia areata. Documented treatment: oral pan-JAK inhibitor, 5-10 mg twice daily. Extracted RNA was reverse transcribed into cDNA, the sequencing template. Here immunoSEQ multiplex PCR was the method, and the copy in TCRdb shows in-frame clones only, minus some. In the table there are 150,000 or so clones, about 86% of which are singletons. The material was CD8+ T cells sorted from blood, obtained at week 4, from a patient treated with tofacitinib. Source of these receptors: a human donor with alopecia areata.

CDR3 DNA: TGTGCCACCAATTCTGTACAGGGGGAGGCTGAGCAGTTCTTC. This sequence encodes CATNSVQGEAEQFF. The rearrangement links TRBV15 to TRBJ2-1; 8 bases agree with TRBD1. The germline CDR1 and CDR2 sequences are LNHNV and YYDKDF (reference sequence). With V trimmed by 7 bases and J by 9 bases, 11 bases remained unmatched. The CDR3 sequence is 14 residues long.

V gene TRBV5-1 combines with J gene TRBJ2-7, with 11 positions matching TRBD1. The CDR3 is 16 amino acids. Germline CDR1 SGHRS, CDR2 YFSETQ. V trimming: 6 bases; J trimming: 3 bases; junction bases outside the gene matches: 11. The CDR3 sequence: CASTLLEGTGGYEQYF. CDR3 DNA sequence: TGCGCCAGCACCCTCCTGGAGGGGACAGGGGGCTACGAGCAGTACTTC.

CDR3 residues: CASSLRSTYEQYF. CDR3 sequence (DNA): TGTGCCAGCAGCTTAAGGTCGACCTACGAGCAGTACTTC. V and J are TRBV7-8 and TRBJ2-7; the D is unclear. V was clipped by 2 bases and J by 2 bases, with 7 bases between them. This CDR3 spans 13 amino acids. Germline values: CDR1 SGHVS, CDR2 FQNEAQ.

This chain links TRBV11-1 with TRBJ2-1, with a weak D call TRBD2 (6 bases). This CDR3 is 15 amino acids long. CDR1 is SGHAT and CDR2 is FQDESV in the germline V gene (reference sequence). The ends were cut back, 4 bases at V and 7 bases at J, with 17 bases in the middle. In nucleotides, the CDR3 is TGTGCCAGCAGCTCTGTCGGCGGGGACCCTAATGAGCAGTTCTTC. This encodes CASSSVGGDPNEQFF.

This rearrangement joins TRBV5-1 to TRBJ2-1; maybe TRBD1 (6 bases). V lost 4 bases and J lost 6, with 14 bases in between. The CDR3 length is 14 residues. CDR1 is SGHRS and CDR2 is YFSETQ in the germline V gene. The CDR3, as DNA: TGCGCCAGCAGCCGCAGGGGAGCGAGCAATGAGCAGTTCTTC. Protein sequence: CASSRRGASNEQFF.

The V call is TRBV6-5, the J call TRBJ2-7, with a weak D call TRBD2 (5 bases). Trimming cost V 2 bases and J 5 bases, with 10 bases left between them. CDR3 size: 13 residues. Germline V CDR1 and CDR2: MNHEY, SVGAGI. CDR3: CASSYTEGDEQYF. DNA of the CDR3: TGTGCCAGCAGTTACACAGAGGGAGACGAGCAGTACTTC.

V usage is TRBV30 and J usage is TRBJ2-7; D remains unclear. This CDR3 contains 11 residues. The V gene lost 3 bases and the J gene lost 2 bases, with 5 bases spanning the gap. Germline values: CDR1 GTSNPN, CDR2 SVGIG (reference sequence). The DNA of the CDR3 is TGTGCCTGGAGAAGTACCTACGAGCAGTACTTC. Amino acids: CAWRSTYEQYF.

The chain combines TRBV9 with TRBJ1-1; perhaps TRBD1 as D (5 bases). Germline loops: CDR1 SGDLS, CDR2 YYNGEE. V lost 0 bases to trimming and J lost 1 base, with 16 bases between them. The CDR3 is 17 residues long. Here the CDR3 DNA reads TGTGCCAGCAGCGTAGTTGAGGTTCGGGGCGGGAACACTGAAGCTTTCTTT. It translates to CASSVVEVRGGNTEAFF.

The CDR3 is CASSENWAEAFF. As DNA, the CDR3 is TGTGCCAGCAGTGAAAATTGGGCAGAAGCTTTCTTT. This sequence joins TRBV2 and TRBJ1-1; no definite D call. Trimming removed 2 bases at V and 8 bases at J, with 9 bases between. CDR1 and CDR2 from the germline V gene are SNHLY and FYNNEI. The CDR3 extends over 12 amino acids.

The V gene is TRBV2, the J gene TRBJ1-2; D gene ambiguous. The CDR3 consists of 11 residues. Germline V gene lookup returns CDR1 SNHLY and CDR2 FYNNEI. The V gene lost 4 bases and the J gene lost 7 bases, with 7 bases spanning the gap. CDR3 loop: CASSARAGYTF. The CDR3 nucleotides read TGTGCCAGCAGTGCTAGGGCTGGCTACACCTTC.

This sequence joins TRBV29-1 and TRBJ2-2; D ambiguous. Per germline, CDR1 SQVTM and CDR2 ANQGSEA. Trimming cost V 4 bases and J 4 bases, with 7 bases left between them. The CDR3 totals 12 residues. The CDR3 region is CSVVGVTGELFF. DNA for the CDR3: TGCAGCGTTGTAGGAGTCACCGGGGAGCTGTTTTTT.

The J gene is TRBJ2-2, the V gene TRBV29-1; 8 bases map to TRBD2. Per germline, CDR1 SQVTM and CDR2 ANQGSEA. CDR3 length: 17 amino acids. The CDR3 bases are TGCACCGTACTCGGACTAGCAACCGCGGGAACCCCCGGGGAGCTGTTTTTT. Its translation: CTVLGLATAGTPGELFF.

V usage is TRBV5-8 and J usage is TRBJ2-5; TRBD2 is a possible D gene (5 bases). Trimming pared 2 bases from V and 1 base from J, leaving 15 bases between. CDR1 SGHTS and CDR2 YDEGEE come from the germline V gene. This CDR3 comprises 16 residues. For the CDR3, the DNA is TGTGCCAGCAGCTTTCGGCGGTACGGACTCCAAGAGACCCAGTACTTC. Amino acid sequence: CASSFRRYGLQETQYF.

The V call is TRBV11-2, the J call TRBJ2-5, with D uncertain. Looked up from germline, CDR1 is SGHAT and CDR2 is FQNNGV. V was shortened by 1 base and J by 1 base, with 10 bases between the two germline ends. This CDR3 contains 15 residues. The CDR3 DNA reads TGTGCCAGCAGCTTAGTTGTAGGCCCCCAAGAGACCCAGTACTTC. It yields the protein CASSLVVGPQETQYF.

The chain recombines TRBV29-1 with TRBJ2-2, with a tentative D call TRBD1 (6 bases). From germline, CDR1 is SQVTM and CDR2 ANQGSEA. The CDR3 spans 12 residues. Trimming stripped 7 bases from V and 7 bases from J, with 13 bases between. Here the CDR3 DNA reads TGCAGCGGCTGGACAGTGCACGGGGAGCTGTTTTTT. This codes for CSGWTVHGELFF.

The chain combines TRBV29-1 with TRBJ2-7; D may be TRBD1 or TRBD2 (5 bases each). Trimming stripped 1 base from V and 6 bases from J, with 7 bases between. This CDR3 has 11 amino acids. In germline, CDR1 is SQVTM, CDR2 ANQGSEA. CDR3 sequence: CSVEVGTEQYF. The CDR3 DNA follows: TGCAGCGTTGAAGTAGGGACCGAGCAGTACTTC.

Of note for this clone: The junction does not match germline at one end; this may be a read error. This rearrangement joins TRBV9 to TRBJ1-1; 7 bases line up with TRBD1. The CDR3 runs to 12 residues. Germline-derived CDR1 and CDR2 are SGDLS and YYNGEE. CDR3 amino acids: CASSVDEGGPQF. The DNA for the CDR3 is TGTGCCAGCAGCGTAGATGAAGGGGGCCCGCAGTTT.

This chain joins TRBV6-5 and TRBJ1-2, with 7 bases matching TRBD1. With 8 bases clipped from V and 0 bases from J, the junction kept 6 bases outside the gene matches. Germline loops: CDR1 MNHEY, CDR2 SVGAGI. The CDR3 sequence is 14 residues long. The CDR3 region is CASPGTEANYGYTF. The CDR3 DNA follows: TGTGCCAGCCCCGGGACAGAGGCTAACTATGGCTACACCTTC.

CDR3 sequence: CASSPRYQSTDTQYF. CDR3 sequence (DNA): TGTGCCAGCAGCCCAAGGTACCAAAGCACAGATACGCAGTATTTT. The chain uses TRBV11-2 and TRBJ2-3; D ambiguous. Germline-derived CDR1 and CDR2 are SGHAT and FQNNGV. V was clipped by 5 bases and J by 0 bases, with 12 bases between them. The CDR3 sequence is 15 residues long.

V usage is TRBV2 and J usage is TRBJ2-7; D gene ambiguous. The CDR3 totals 12 residues. Trimming took off 8 bases at V and 3 bases at J, with 11 bases between the two ends. Germline V gives CDR1 SNHLY, CDR2 FYNNEI. CDR3: CASQWVHYEQYF. The CDR3 nucleotides are TGTGCCAGCCAGTGGGTCCACTACGAGCAGTACTTC.

The chain couples TRBV13 to TRBJ2-7; perhaps TRBD2 as D (6 bases). From germline, CDR1 is PRHDT and CDR2 FYEKMQ (reference sequence). This CDR3 comprises 16 residues. The germline V and J ends were trimmed by 4 bases and 2 bases, with 18 bases remaining between them. CDR3 loop: CASSSNSGSLPYEQYF. As DNA, the CDR3 is TGTGCCAGCAGCTCAAATAGCGGATCCCTCCCCTACGAGCAGTACTTC.

In its sample, this clone was seen once. The chain has TRBV11-2 and TRBJ1-6; a possible D gene is TRBD1 (6 bases). The CDR3 is made up of 16 amino acids. Germline-derived CDR1 and CDR2 are SGHAT and FQNNGV. The V and J ends lost 5 bases and 5 bases respectively, with 16 bases between them. CDR3 sequence reads: CASSRISYRDNSPLHF. DNA for the CDR3: TGTGCCAGCAGCCGAATCTCCTACAGGGATAATTCACCCCTCCACTTT.

The J gene is TRBJ2-1, the V gene TRBV23-1; TRBD2 matches 12 bases. TRBV23-1 is reported as an ORF; its role is uncertain. V trimming: 2 bases; J trimming: 4 bases; junction bases outside the gene matches: 6. This CDR3 comprises 17 residues. The CDR3 here is CASSQPLAGGRYNEQFF. As DNA, the CDR3 is TGCGCCAGCAGTCAACCTCTAGCGGGGGGGCGGTACAATGAGCAGTTCTTC.

The gene calls are TRBV4-1 and TRBJ2-1; 12 bases line up with TRBD2. The CDR3 extends over 17 amino acids. Per the germline V gene, CDR1 is MGHRA and CDR2 is YSYEKL. V dropped 4 bases and J dropped 1; count of bases not matched to a gene: 5. The CDR3 bases are TGCGCCAGCAGCCGACCCACTAGCGGGGGGTCCTACAATGAGCAGTTCTTC. This gives the protein CASSRPTSGGSYNEQFF.

This chain uses TRBV10-3 with TRBJ2-7, with D perhaps TRBD2 (5 bases). Trimming cost V 2 bases and J 4 bases, with 9 bases left between them. The CDR3 sequence is 13 residues long. Germline CDR1 reads ENHRY; CDR2 reads SYGVKD. The CDR3, as DNA: TGTGCCATCAGTGAGACTAGTCAGTACGAGCAGTACTTC. As protein: CAISETSQYEQYF.

This sequence joins TRBV29-1 and TRBJ2-3, with a tentative D call TRBD1 (6 bases). Germline CDR1 and CDR2: SQVTM and ANQGSEA. The V and J ends lost 6 bases and 1 base respectively, with 17 bases between them. The CDR3 extends over 15 amino acids. The CDR3 protein is CSVGLDSPRTDTQYF. The CDR3 nucleotides read TGCAGCGTAGGACTGGACAGTCCTCGCACAGATACGCAGTATTTT.

This clone has more than one count but fewer than ten. The gene calls are TRBV29-1 and TRBJ2-1; no definite D call. V lost 4 bases, J lost 7 bases, and 11 bases lay in between. The CDR3 has 12 residues. Germline CDR1 SQVTM, CDR2 ANQGSEA. CDR3 nucleotides: TGCAGCGTTGCTGGAGCAGGTAATGAGCAGTTCTTC. It specifies CSVAGAGNEQFF.

This chain joins TRBV9 and TRBJ2-3; D may be TRBD2 (6 bases). This CDR3 region has 15 residues. Trimming left V 3 bases short and J 1 base short, with 12 bases between. The V gene's germline CDR1 is SGDLS and CDR2 YYNGEE. The CDR3 DNA is TGTGCCAGCAGCGGCGGGGCCGCTGGCACAGATACGCAGTATTTT. Its protein is CASSGGAAGTDTQYF.

CDR3 region: CATSRDRRTGELFF. The CDR3 bases are TGTGCCACCAGCAGAGATAGGAGGACCGGGGAGCTGTTTTTT. The chain combines TRBV15 with TRBJ2-2; weak D call: TRBD2 (5 bases). CDR1 is LNHNV and CDR2 is YYDKDF in the germline V gene (reference sequence). The CDR3 sequence is 14 residues long. V lost 0 bases and J 5 bases, leaving 7 bases between the germline ends.